The clone carrying this TCR beta chain was counted many times. Its antigen is as yet unknown. The ends were cut back, 4 bases at V and 3 bases at J, with 15 bases in the middle. In germline, CDR1 is MDHEN, CDR2 SYDVKM. CDR3 length equals 15 residues. Time point denoted: newly diagnosed GD, antithyroid drugs for less than 3 months. The authors made the TCR library using RNA they extracted from PBMCs. The entry originates in a study of regulatory T cells in long-lasting Graves disease. Study conclusions and caveats: Persistent patients shared more public clonotypes (2,741) than newly diagnosed patients (around 1,000). Gene preferences differed: TRBV28, TRBJ1-2, TRBJ2-5 in persistent cases.

Construction of TCR beta libraries relied on iRepertoire HTBI primers and on Arm-PCR targeting CDR3 regions. Via MiXCR, TCRdb re-called the multiplex PCR reads, giving one row per CDR3 protein. The sample lists hundreds of thousands of distinct CDR3 sequences, more than 10% occurring once. These data were likewise used in another study, on T cells in Graves' hyperthyroidism and ophthalmopathy. This second report adds: The HTBI primer set drove a first-round RT-PCR of the TCR CDR3. In blood, most of the thyroid clonotypes expanded above 0.001 were also present.

This chain joins TRBV28 and TRBJ1-2, with a weak D call TRBD1 (6 bases). The starting material was peripheral blood mononuclear cells (PBMCs), obtained at new diagnosis, from a patient treated with antithyroid drugs. The source of this sequence is a woman aged 25-40 years with Graves disease. The CDR3, as DNA: TGTGCCAGCAGTTCGTCGGGACAAGGGGACTATGGCTACACCTTC. Its translation is CASSSSGQGDYGYTF.